This T cell receptor beta chain was recovered during a study of early T cells in non-severe SARS-CoV-2 infection. MiXCR, run by TCRdb on the 5' RACE reads, gives a single entry per CDR3 protein. The table includes under 85,000 distinct CDR3 sequences, 11% to 15% detected once. The CDR3 is 13 amino acids. Germline CDR1 SNHLY, CDR2 FYNNEI. V shed 3 bases and J shed 4 bases, with 7 bases lying between them. This clonotype was seen repeatedly, ten times or more. Sequenced sample: whole blood. The TCR comes from an adult who was a healthcare worker with PCR-confirmed SARS-CoV-2 infection or an uninfected control (not recorded which). The V call is TRBV2, the J call TRBJ2-1, with D maybe TRBD2 (6 bases). CDR3 bases: TGTGCCAGCAGTGACGGGGGATACAATGAGCAGTTCTTC. Translated: CASSDGGYNEQFF.